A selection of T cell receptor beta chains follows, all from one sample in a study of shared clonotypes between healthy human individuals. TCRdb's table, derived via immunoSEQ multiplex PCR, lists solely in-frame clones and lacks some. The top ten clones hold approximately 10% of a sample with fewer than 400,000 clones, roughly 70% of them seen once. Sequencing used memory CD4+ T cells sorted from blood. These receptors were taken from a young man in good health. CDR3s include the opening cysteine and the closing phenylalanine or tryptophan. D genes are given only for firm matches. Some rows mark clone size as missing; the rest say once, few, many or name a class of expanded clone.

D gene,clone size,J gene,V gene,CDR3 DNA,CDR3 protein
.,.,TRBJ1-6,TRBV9,TGTGCCAGCAGCGACTTAGGGCCCCTCCACTTT,CASSDLGPLHF
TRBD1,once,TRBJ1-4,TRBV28,TGTGCCAGCAGTCCCTGGACAGGGCCAGAAAAACTGTTTTTT,CASSPWTGPEKLFF
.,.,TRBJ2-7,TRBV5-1,TGCGCCAGCAGCCAGAACCGGGGCTTCTACGAGCAGTACTTC,CASSQNRGFYEQYF
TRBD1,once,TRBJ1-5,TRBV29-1,TGCAGCGTTGGAACAGGGGGAAATCAGCCCCAGCATTTT,CSVGTGGNQPQHF
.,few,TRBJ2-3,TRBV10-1,TGCGCCAGCAGTGGGAAGAATTACAGGGAAGGTAGCACAGATACGCAGTATTTT,CASSGKNYREGSTDTQYF
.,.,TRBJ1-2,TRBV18,TGTGCCAGCTCACCCCTAGGAGAAACAGGGTCAGGACATTATGGCTACACCTTC,CASSPLGETGSGHYGYTF
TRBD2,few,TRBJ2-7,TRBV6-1,TGTGCCAGCAGCACGGGAGGGTACGAGCAGTACTTC,CASSTGGYEQYF
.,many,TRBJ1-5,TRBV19,TGTGCCAGTAGCCCGTCTGCGCGGAGGACGGCTAATCAGCCCCAGCATTTT,CASSPSARRTANQPQHF
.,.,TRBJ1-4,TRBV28,TGTGCCAGCAGTTTACCTAGGGAGGGTGAAAAACTGTTTTTT,CASSLPREGEKLFF
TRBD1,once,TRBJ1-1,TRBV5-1,TGCGCCAGCACCCAGGGGGACCGATTGAGAACTGAAGCTTTCTTT,CASTQGDRLRTEAFF
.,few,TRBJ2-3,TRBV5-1,TGCGCCAGCAGGAAGCAGGGCGTGGGGACAGATACGCAGTATTTT,CASRKQGVGTDTQYF
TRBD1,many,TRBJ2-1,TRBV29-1,TGCAGCATCCCCTCCCGAAGAAAACAGGGGATCAGCTACAATGAGCAGTTCTTC,CSIPSRRKQGISYNEQFF
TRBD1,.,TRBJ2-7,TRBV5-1,TGCGCCAGCAGCGGGGACAGGGTTCCCTACGAGCAGTACTTC,CASSGDRVPYEQYF
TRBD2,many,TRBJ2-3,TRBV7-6,TGTGCCAGCAGTTTACTCCCAATAGTAGCGGGAGCAGATACGCAGTATTTT,CASSLLPIVAGADTQYF
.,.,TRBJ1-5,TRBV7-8,TGTGCCAGCAGCTTATCCCGGAGCAATCAGCCCCAGCATTTT,CASSLSRSNQPQHF
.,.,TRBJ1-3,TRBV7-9,TGTGCCAGCAGCTGGGGAAGTGGAAACACCATATATTTT,CASSWGSGNTIYF
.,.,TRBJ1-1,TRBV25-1,TGTGCCAGCAGTGAAGTTACTTACACTGAAGCTTTCTTT,CASSEVTYTEAFF
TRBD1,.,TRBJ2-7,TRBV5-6,TGTGGGACAGGGGCCTACGAGCAGTACTTC,CGTGAYEQYF
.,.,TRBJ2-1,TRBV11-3,TGTGCCAGCAGCTTCGACAGGTCCTACAATGAGCAGTTCTTC,CASSFDRSYNEQFF